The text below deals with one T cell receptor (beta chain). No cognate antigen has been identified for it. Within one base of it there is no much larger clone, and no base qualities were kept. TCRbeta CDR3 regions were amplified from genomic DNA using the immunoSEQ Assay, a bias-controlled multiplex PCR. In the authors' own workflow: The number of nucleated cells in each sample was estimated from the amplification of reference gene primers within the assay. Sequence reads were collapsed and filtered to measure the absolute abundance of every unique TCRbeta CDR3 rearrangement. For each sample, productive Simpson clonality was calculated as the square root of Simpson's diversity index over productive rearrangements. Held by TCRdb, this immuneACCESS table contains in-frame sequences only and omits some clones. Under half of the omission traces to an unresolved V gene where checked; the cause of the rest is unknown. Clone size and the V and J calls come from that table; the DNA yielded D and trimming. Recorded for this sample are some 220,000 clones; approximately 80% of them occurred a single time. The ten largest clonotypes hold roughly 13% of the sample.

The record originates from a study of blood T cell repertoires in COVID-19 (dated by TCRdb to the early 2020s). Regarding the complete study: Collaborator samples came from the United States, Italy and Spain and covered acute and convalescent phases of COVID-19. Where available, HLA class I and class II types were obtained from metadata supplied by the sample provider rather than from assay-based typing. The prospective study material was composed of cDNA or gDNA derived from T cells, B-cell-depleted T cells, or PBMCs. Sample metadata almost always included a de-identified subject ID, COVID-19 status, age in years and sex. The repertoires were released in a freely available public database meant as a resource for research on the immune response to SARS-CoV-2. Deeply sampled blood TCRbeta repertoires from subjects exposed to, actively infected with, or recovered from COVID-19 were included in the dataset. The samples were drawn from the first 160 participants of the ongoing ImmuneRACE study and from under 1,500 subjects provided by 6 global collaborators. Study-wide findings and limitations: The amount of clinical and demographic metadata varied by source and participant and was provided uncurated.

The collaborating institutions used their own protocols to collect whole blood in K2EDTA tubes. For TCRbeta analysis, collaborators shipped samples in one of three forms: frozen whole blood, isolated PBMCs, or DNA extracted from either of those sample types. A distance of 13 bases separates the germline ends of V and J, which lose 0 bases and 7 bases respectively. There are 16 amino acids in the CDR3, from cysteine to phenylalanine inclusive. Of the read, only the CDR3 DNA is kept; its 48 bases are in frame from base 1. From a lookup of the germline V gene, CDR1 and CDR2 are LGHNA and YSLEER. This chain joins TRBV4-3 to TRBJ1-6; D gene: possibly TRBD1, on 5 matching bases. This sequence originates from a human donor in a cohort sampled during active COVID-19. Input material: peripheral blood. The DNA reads TGCGCCAGCAGCCAAGATATCGGGACTGCAAATTCACCCCTCCACTTT. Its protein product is CASSQDIGTANSPLHF.